This TCR beta chain stems from a study of T cell changes during pregnancy in multiple sclerosis. Trimming cost V 5 bases and J 12 bases; bases outside gene matches: 11. Per germline, CDR1 SGHTA and CDR2 FQGNSA. The CDR3 is 15 residues long. Clones were read by immunoSEQ multiplex PCR, and TCRdb kept only the in-frame ones, dropping some. This table has some 93,000 clones, roughly 91% appearing once. The rearrangement links TRBV7-2 to TRBJ2-1, with TRBD2 matching 12 bases. The sequences come from peripheral blood, collected after pregnancy. This TCR came from a female donor in good health, enrolled as a control in a pregnancy study. CDR3 in amino acids: CASSASGGAGMGQFF. As DNA, the CDR3 is TGTGCCAGCAGCGCTAGCGGGGGGGCGGGGATGGGGCAGTTCTTC. The entire variable domain, with the rest obtained from reference TRBV7-2 and TRBJ2-1, is as follows: GAGVSQSPSNKVTEKGKDVELRCDPISGHTALYWYRQSLGQGLEFLIYFQGNSAPDKSGLPSDRFSAERTGGSVSTLTIQRTQQEDSAVYLCASSASGGAGMGQFFGPGTRLTVL.